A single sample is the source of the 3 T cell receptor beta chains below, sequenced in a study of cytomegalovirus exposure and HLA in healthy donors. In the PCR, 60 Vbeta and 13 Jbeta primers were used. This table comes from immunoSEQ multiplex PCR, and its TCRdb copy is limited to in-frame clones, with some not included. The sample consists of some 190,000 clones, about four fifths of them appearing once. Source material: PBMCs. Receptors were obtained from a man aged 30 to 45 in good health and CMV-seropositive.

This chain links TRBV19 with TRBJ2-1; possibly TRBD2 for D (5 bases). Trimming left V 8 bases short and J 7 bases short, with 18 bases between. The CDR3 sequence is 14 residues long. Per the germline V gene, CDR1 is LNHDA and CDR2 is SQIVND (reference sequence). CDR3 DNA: TGTGCCAGTGGCCACTGGGGAGCGAGGAATGAGCAGTTCTTC. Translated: CASGHWGARNEQFF.

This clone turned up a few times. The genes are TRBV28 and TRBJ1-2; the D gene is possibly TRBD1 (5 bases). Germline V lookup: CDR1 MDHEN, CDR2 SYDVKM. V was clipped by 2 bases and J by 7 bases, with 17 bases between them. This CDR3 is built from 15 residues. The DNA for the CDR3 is TGTGCCAGCAGTTTAGAAGTATGGGGGGAGGCTGGCTACACCTTC. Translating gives CASSLEVWGEAGYTF.

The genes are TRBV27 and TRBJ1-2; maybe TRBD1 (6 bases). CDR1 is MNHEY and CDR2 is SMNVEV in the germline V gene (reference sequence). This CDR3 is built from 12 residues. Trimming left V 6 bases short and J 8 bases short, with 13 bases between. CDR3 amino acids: CASSAPGEGYTF. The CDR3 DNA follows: TGTGCCAGCAGCGCTCCAGGGGAGGGCTACACCTTC.